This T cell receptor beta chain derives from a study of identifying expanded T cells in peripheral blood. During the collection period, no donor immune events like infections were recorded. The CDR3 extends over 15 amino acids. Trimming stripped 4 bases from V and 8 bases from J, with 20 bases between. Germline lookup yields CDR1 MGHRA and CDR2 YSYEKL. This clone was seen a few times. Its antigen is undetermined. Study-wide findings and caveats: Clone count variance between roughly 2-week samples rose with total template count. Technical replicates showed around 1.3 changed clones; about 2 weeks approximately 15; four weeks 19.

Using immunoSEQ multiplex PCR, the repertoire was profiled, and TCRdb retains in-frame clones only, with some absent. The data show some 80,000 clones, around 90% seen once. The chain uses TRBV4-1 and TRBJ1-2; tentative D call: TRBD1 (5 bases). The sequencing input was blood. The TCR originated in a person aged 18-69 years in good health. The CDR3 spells CASSPPDTALRGYTF. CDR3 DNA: TGCGCCAGCAGCCCCCCGGACACCGCCCTTAGAGGCTACACCTTC.